The 20 T cell receptor beta chains listed next were all sequenced from one sample in a study of shared clonotypes between healthy human individuals. Naive CD8 cells lacked CD45RO and underwent positive selection for CCR7, leaving out terminally differentiated effector memory CD45RA+ cells. Profiled with immunoSEQ multiplex PCR; TCRdb holds only in-frame clones, not every one. The sample yields fewer than 800,000 clones, about 91% seen once. Sequenced sample: naive CD8+ T cells sorted from blood. The receptor source for this set is a man aged 25-45 years in good health.

This clone was counted a few times. This sequence joins TRBV18 and TRBJ1-2; maybe TRBD1 (5 bases). Trimming pared 4 bases from V and 2 bases from J, leaving 11 bases between. CDR1 KGHSH and CDR2 LQKENI come from the germline V gene. The CDR3 loop spans 14 amino acids. The CDR3 sequence: CASSRAGINYGYTF. The CDR3 DNA follows: TGTGCCAGCTCACGGGCAGGGATCAACTATGGCTACACCTTC. Complete variable domain (other parts from reference TRBV18 and TRBJ1-2): NAGVMQNPRHLVRRRGQEARLRCSPMKGHSHVYWYRQLPEEGLKFMVYLQKENIIDESGMPKERFSAEFPKEGPSILRIQQVVRGDSAAYFCASSRAGINYGYTFGSGTRLTVV.

The chain employs TRBV5-5 and TRBJ2-3; D tentatively reads TRBD1 or TRBD2 (5 bases each). The germline CDR1 and CDR2 sequences are SGHKS and YYEKEE (reference sequence). This CDR3 has 15 residues. The V end lost 2 bases, the J end lost 1 base, and 11 bases lay between the germline ends. CDR3 in DNA: TGTGCCAGCAGCTTTATGCAGGGAGGCACAGATACGCAGTATTTT. Translated, it gives CASSFMQGGTDTQYF. Using reference TRBV5-5 and TRBJ2-3 for the parts outside the CDR3, the full variable domain is DAGVTQSPTHLIKTRGQQVTLRCSPISGHKSVSWYQQVLGQGPQFIFQYYEKEERGRGNFPDRFSARQFPNYSSELNVNALLLGDSALYLCASSFMQGGTDTQYFGPGTRLTVL.

V and J are TRBV28 and TRBJ1-5; 12 bases align to TRBD1. Unmatched junction bases numbered 9, after V lost 5 bases and J lost 7 bases. The CDR3 is 16 residues long. CDR1 is MDHEN and CDR2 is SYDVKM in the germline V gene. In DNA form, the CDR3 reads TGTGCCAGCAGTCAGGGGACAGGGGGCGCCTGGCAGCCCCAGCATTTT. Its protein is CASSQGTGGAWQPQHF. The variable domain in full, with the rest retrieved from reference TRBV28 and TRBJ1-5, is DVKVTQSSRYLVKRTGEKVFLECVQDMDHENMFWYRQDPGLGLRLIYFSYDVKMKEKGDIPEGYSVSREKKERFSLILESASTNQTSMYLCASSQGTGGAWQPQHFGDGTRLSIL.

The gene calls are TRBV15 and TRBJ2-7; no reliable D call. The CDR3 has 12 amino acids. CDR1 is LNHNV and CDR2 is YYDKDF in the germline V gene (reference sequence). The V and J ends lost 1 base and 6 bases respectively, with 7 bases between them. The CDR3 loop reads CATSRGYGEQYF. In nucleotides, the CDR3 is TGTGCCACCAGCAGAGGATACGGCGAGCAGTACTTC.

The V gene is TRBV27, the J gene TRBJ2-7; 9 nucleotides line up with TRBD1. The trim removed 5 bases at V and 2 bases at J, leaving 4 bases unmatched. The CDR3 extends over 14 amino acids. From germline, CDR1 is MNHEY and CDR2 SMNVEV (reference sequence). Here the CDR3 DNA reads TGTGCCAGCAGTAAGGGGACAGGGACCTACGAGCAGTACTTC. Protein product: CASSKGTGTYEQYF.

V and J are TRBV6-5 and TRBJ2-1; D tentatively reads TRBD1 or TRBD2 (5 bases each). V shed 2 bases and J shed 9 bases, with 14 bases lying between them. The V gene's germline CDR1 is MNHEY and CDR2 SVGAGI. The CDR3 totals 14 residues. This CDR3 is CASSYGTVGTEQFF. The CDR3 DNA reads TGTGCCAGCAGTTACGGGACGGTCGGCACTGAGCAGTTCTTC.

This clone was counted between two and nine times. CDR3 sequence reads: CASSLSSDLGELFF. CDR3 coding DNA: TGTGCCAGCAGTTTATCGAGCGACCTTGGGGAGCTGTTTTTT. The rearrangement uses TRBV27 and TRBJ2-2; the D is unclear. This CDR3 spans 14 amino acids. Germline V gene lookup returns CDR1 MNHEY and CDR2 SMNVEV (reference sequence). The germline V and J ends were trimmed by 0 bases and 8 bases, with 10 bases remaining between them.

V gene TRBV6-1 combines with J gene TRBJ1-5; unclear D gene. Germline CDR1 is MNHNS and CDR2 is SASEGT. CDR3 size: 14 residues. V lost 6 bases and J lost 5, with 14 bases in between. CDR3 coding DNA: TGTGCCAGCAGGTATACAGAGATGTATCAGCCCCAGCATTTT. It yields the protein CASRYTEMYQPQHF.

The chain couples TRBV7-9 to TRBJ1-1, with TRBD1 as a possible D gene (5 bases). This CDR3 has 15 amino acids. The ends were cut back, 6 bases at V and 0 bases at J, with 14 bases in the middle. Germline CDR1 and CDR2: SEHNR and FQNEAQ (reference sequence). CDR3 bases: TGTGCCAGCAGGGAGGGAAGAGGGGTGAACACTGAAGCTTTCTTT. Protein product: CASREGRGVNTEAFF. Drawing the rest from reference TRBV7-9 and TRBJ1-1, the complete variable domain is DTGVSQNPRHKITKRGQNVTFRCDPISEHNRLYWYRQTLGQGPEFLTYFQNEAQLEKSRLLSDRFSAERPKGSFSTLEIQRTEQGDSAMYLCASREGRGVNTEAFFGQGTRLTVV.

This chain links TRBV6-1 with TRBJ1-2; TRBD1 matches 9 bases. The CDR3 loop spans 14 amino acids. V lost 6 bases to trimming and J lost 7 bases; unmatched junction nucleotides: 9. The germline V gene encodes CDR1 MNHNS and CDR2 SASEGT. The CDR3 nucleotides are TGTGCCAGCAGACTACAGGGGGCTCTAACTGGCTACACCTTC. Its protein is CASRLQGALTGYTF.

This chain uses TRBV27 with TRBJ2-7; D is ambiguous. The ends were cut back, 5 bases at V and 3 bases at J, with 11 bases in the middle. CDR3 length equals 13 residues. Germline CDR1 reads MNHEY; CDR2 reads SMNVEV (reference sequence). CDR3 in amino acids: CASSPQAFYEQYF. CDR3 nucleotide sequence: TGTGCCAGCAGTCCCCAGGCCTTCTACGAGCAGTACTTC.

This clone was seen only once. The CDR3, as DNA: TGTGCCAGCACCTTGGGGGTGGGCGGGAGAGTAGATACGCAGTATTTT. This translates into CASTLGVGGRVDTQYF. The chain recombines TRBV28 with TRBJ2-3, with 7 bases identical to TRBD2. The length of the CDR3 is 16 residues. Germline CDR1 reads MDHEN; CDR2 reads SYDVKM. The junction had 15 bases not matched to a gene; V was cut back by 7 bases and J by 5 bases. The full variable domain, its missing parts supplied by reference TRBV28 and TRBJ2-3, is DVKVTQSSRYLVKRTGEKVFLECVQDMDHENMFWYRQDPGLGLRLIYFSYDVKMKEKGDIPEGYSVSREKKERFSLILESASTNQTSMYLCASTLGVGGRVDTQYFGPGTRLTVL.

This sequence joins TRBV23-1 and TRBJ2-7; 9 bases are shared with TRBD1. TRBV23-1 is placed among ORFs of uncertain function. The CDR3 extends over 15 amino acids. The V gene end was trimmed by 0 bases and the J gene end by 3 bases; junction bases not matched to a gene: 3. In nucleotides, the CDR3 is TGCGCCAGCAGTCAATCCGGGACAGGGTTCTACGAGCAGTACTTC. Protein: CASSQSGTGFYEQYF.

The rearrangement joins TRBV18 to TRBJ2-6; TRBD1 agrees at 9 bases. There are 18 residues in the CDR3. V lost 5 bases, J lost 0 bases, and 8 bases stayed unmatched. Germline values: CDR1 KGHSH, CDR2 LQKENI. CDR3 bases: TGTGCCAGCTCAACGTACAGGGGGCTGGTCTCTGGGGCCAACGTCCTGACTTTC. Amino acid sequence: CASSTYRGLVSGANVLTF.

The chain combines TRBV5-5 with TRBJ1-5; 7 bases align to TRBD1. Germline CDR1 reads SGHKS; CDR2 reads YYEKEE (reference sequence). Trimming cost V 5 bases and J 1 base; bases outside gene matches: 6. CDR3 length: 15 amino acids. The CDR3 DNA reads as TGTGCCAGCAGATCAACAGGGGTAAGCAATCAGCCCCAGCATTTT. It is translated as CASRSTGVSNQPQHF.

This chain uses TRBV21-1 with TRBJ2-3; TRBD2 is taken as the D call from the table, unchecked against the DNA. TRBV21-1 is a recognized pseudogene. The CDR3 consists of 14 residues. In DNA, the CDR3 is TGTGCCAGCAGCAAAGGCCGGGGGGGTGATACGCAGTATTTT. Translated, it gives CASSKGRGGDTQYF.

V gene TRBV7-3 combines with J gene TRBJ2-2; D could derive from TRBD1 or TRBD2 (6 bases each). Trimming pared 5 bases from V and 5 bases from J, leaving 15 bases between. CDR1 is SGHTA, CDR2 FQGTGA, per germline. CDR3 length: 15 residues. CDR3 nucleotide sequence: TGTGCCAGCAGCCCGACGGGGGCGCCGACCGGGGAGCTGTTTTTT. Its translation is CASSPTGAPTGELFF.

This chain links TRBV19 with TRBJ1-5; tentatively, D is TRBD1 (5 bases). The CDR3 totals 13 residues. Germline V lookup: CDR1 LNHDA, CDR2 SQIVND (reference sequence). V was shortened by 5 bases and J by 2 bases, with 7 bases between the two germline ends. The CDR3: CASSDSRNQPQHF. Here the CDR3 DNA reads TGTGCCAGTAGTGACAGTCGCAATCAGCCCCAGCATTTT.

The genes are TRBV11-3 and TRBJ2-5, with no clear D. CDR1 is SGHNT, CDR2 YENEEA, per germline. V lost 5 bases and J lost 3, with 10 bases in between. The CDR3 loop spans 13 amino acids. DNA of the CDR3: TGTGCCAGCAGCACTAACAAGGAAGAGACCCAGTACTTC. Translating it yields CASSTNKEETQYF.

The chain uses TRBV10-3 and TRBJ2-2, with unresolved D. Germline V gene sequence: CDR1 ENHRY, CDR2 SYGVKD. V lost 3 bases, J lost 4 bases, and 9 bases lay in between. The CDR3 is made up of 14 amino acids. CDR3 amino acids: CAISEASSTGELFF. CDR3 nucleotide sequence: TGTGCCATCAGTGAAGCCAGCTCCACCGGGGAGCTGTTTTTT.